Presented here are 16 T cell receptor beta chains from one specimen sequenced in a study of blood T cell repertoires in COVID-19 (TCRdb year 2020). Library generation was performed with the immunoSEQ multiplex PCR assay. Imported from immuneACCESS, the table was reduced by TCRdb to in-frame sequences with V and J called. These copies leave out some clones; in studies compared against another copy, an unresolved V gene accounts for under half, and the cause of the remainder is not known. The sample includes about 250,000 clones, with around 89% observed a single time. The top ten hold 0.99% of the sample. The sample comprised peripheral blood. These receptors originate from a woman between 40 and 50 years old who had recovered from COVID-19.

The chain employs TRBV3-1 (or the pseudogene TRBV3-2) and TRBJ2-1, with 8 bases aligning to TRBD2. Trimming cost V 4 bases and J 6 bases; bases outside gene matches: 5. Germline-derived CDR1 and CDR2 are LGHDT and YNNKEL (reference sequence). This CDR3 is 14 amino acids long. The CDR3 nucleotides read TGTGCCAGCAGCCCCCCGGGACTAGGCAATGAGCAGTTCTTC. Amino acids: CASSPPGLGNEQFF.

This chain joins TRBV19 and TRBJ1-2; TRBD1 might be the D (5 bases). With 7 bases removed from V and 7 bases from J, the gap between germline ends came to 19 bases. CDR3 length: 14 residues. Germline V gene sequence: CDR1 LNHDA, CDR2 SQIVND (reference sequence). CDR3 in DNA: TGTGCCAGTACCCCCAGGGTCGCCTGGGGTGGCTACACCTTC. Amino acids: CASTPRVAWGGYTF.

The V and J genes are TRBV7-6 and TRBJ2-5; D is possibly TRBD2 (6 bases). Germline V gene sequence: CDR1 SGHVS, CDR2 FNYEAQ. The CDR3 contains 15 residues. With 8 bases removed from V and 4 bases from J, the gap between germline ends came to 20 bases. DNA of the CDR3: TGTGCCAGCCGTCCTACCCGGCGGGAAGGAGAGACCCAGTACTTC. Its protein product is CASRPTRREGETQYF.

A word on this clone: The sample contains more than one DNA sequence encoding this CDR3. This rearrangement joins TRBV11-2 to TRBJ2-7, with 8 positions matching TRBD1. Germline V gene lookup returns CDR1 SGHAT and CDR2 FQNNGV. The CDR3 has 13 residues. The CDR3: CASGVTGGYEQYV. DNA for the CDR3: TGCGCCAGCGGCGTTACAGGGGGCTACGAGCAGTACGTC.

The chain combines TRBV6-5 with TRBJ2-5; 11 positions agree with TRBD2. V lost 6 bases and J lost 3; bases outside the gene matches: 6. The germline CDR1 and CDR2 sequences are MNHEY and SVGAGI. CDR3 length: 15 residues. The CDR3 DNA reads TGTGCCAGCAGCGATAGCGGGAGGGGGAAAGAGACCCAGTACTTC. Amino acids: CASSDSGRGKETQYF.

This chain links TRBV4-2 with TRBJ2-7; possible D gene TRBD2, 6 bases. The CDR3 runs to 15 residues. The germline V gene encodes CDR1 LGHNA and CDR2 YNFKEQ. Deletions cut 2 bases from V and 4 bases from J, with 15 bases between. This chain's CDR3 is CASSQNKGDFYEQYF. The CDR3 DNA reads TGTGCCAGCAGCCAAAATAAAGGGGACTTTTACGAGCAGTACTTC.

This clone was detected once. The chain combines TRBV19 with TRBJ2-1, with TRBD2 identical over 8 bases. The CDR3 contains 16 residues. CDR1 LNHDA and CDR2 SQIVND come from the germline V gene (reference sequence). V dropped 7 bases and J dropped 6; count of bases not matched to a gene: 14. The CDR3 DNA is TGTGCCAGTACCCAGGCGGTGGCGGGGGGAACCAATGAGCAGTTCTTC. It translates to CASTQAVAGGTNEQFF. Full variable domain (remainder filled in from reference TRBV19 and TRBJ2-1): DGGITQSPKYLFRKEGQNVTLSCEQNLNHDAMYWYRQDPGQGLRLIYYSQIVNDFQKGDIAEGYSVSREKKESFPLTVTSAQKNPTAFYLCASTQAVAGGTNEQFFGPGTRLTVL.

This chain connects TRBV7-2 to TRBJ1-3; 7 nucleotides agree with TRBD1. After removal of 5 bases from V and 1 base from J, the junction contained 2 bases not matched to a gene. Per germline, CDR1 SGHTA and CDR2 FQGNSA. The CDR3 consists of 14 residues. CDR3 coding DNA: TGTGCCAGCAGCAGGGGGCCATCTGGAAACACCATATATTTT. Translated, it gives CASSRGPSGNTIYF. Based on the CDR3 plus reference TRBV7-2 and TRBJ1-3, the full variable domain is GAGVSQSPSNKVTEKGKDVELRCDPISGHTALYWYRQSLGQGLEFLIYFQGNSAPDKSGLPSDRFSAERTGGSVSTLTIQRTQQEDSAVYLCASSRGPSGNTIYFGEGSWLTVV.

The gene calls are TRBV5-1 and TRBJ2-1, with TRBD2 matching 10 bases. The V and J ends lost 4 bases and 7 bases, in that order; junction bases with no gene match: 11. The CDR3 loop spans 16 amino acids. Looked up from germline, CDR1 is SGHRS and CDR2 is YFSETQ. The CDR3 loop reads CASSSLAGGRGNEQFF. Here the CDR3 DNA reads TGCGCCAGCAGCAGCTTAGCGGGAGGCCGGGGGAATGAGCAGTTCTTC.

This chain uses TRBV4-2 with TRBJ2-3, with TRBD1 identical over 9 bases. Germline lookup yields CDR1 LGHNA and CDR2 YNFKEQ. V shed 2 bases, J shed 5 bases, and the junction held 5 bases outside the gene matches. The CDR3 sequence is 15 residues long. The CDR3 loop reads CASSQNTGGEDTQYF. The CDR3 nucleotides read TGTGCCAGCAGCCAAAACACAGGGGGCGAAGATACGCAGTATTTT.

This clone has a count of ten or more. The V and J genes are TRBV5-4 and TRBJ1-1, with TRBD1 identical over 7 bases. Germline CDR1 and CDR2: SGHNT and YYREEE (reference sequence). V dropped 6 bases and J dropped 1; count of bases not matched to a gene: 12. The CDR3 totals 16 residues. The CDR3 loop is CASKLGDSRKNTEAFF. The CDR3 bases are TGTGCCAGCAAACTGGGGGACAGCAGAAAGAACACTGAAGCTTTCTTT.

V is TRBV7-8 and J is TRBJ2-5; maybe TRBD2 (5 bases). CDR1 is SGHVS, CDR2 FQNEAQ, per germline. The length of the CDR3 is 12 residues. With 5 bases removed from V and 7 bases from J, the gap between germline ends came to 11 bases. The CDR3 DNA is TGTGCCAGCAGCCCTCCCCGGGGGACCCAGTACTTC. This gives the protein CASSPPRGTQYF.

The rearrangement links TRBV5-6 to TRBJ2-3, with a weak D call TRBD1 (5 bases). V shed 4 bases and J shed 6 bases, with 18 bases lying between them. The germline V gene encodes CDR1 SGHDT and CDR2 YYEEEE. This CDR3 is built from 15 residues. The CDR3 sequence: CASSNGQGRADTQYF. The DNA for the CDR3 is TGTGCCAGCAGCAATGGGCAGGGAAGAGCCGATACGCAGTATTTT.

This rearrangement joins TRBV3-1 (or the pseudogene TRBV3-2) to TRBJ1-5; D is unclear. The CDR3 is 13 amino acids. V dropped 4 bases and J dropped 4 bases, with 8 bases sitting between them. CDR1 and CDR2 (germline): LGHDT, YNNKEL (reference sequence). The CDR3 loop is CASSLELNQPQHF. CDR3 nucleotide sequence: TGTGCCAGCAGCCTAGAGCTAAATCAGCCCCAGCATTTT.

The J gene is TRBJ1-4, the V gene TRBV4-1; D ambiguous. CDR1 is MGHRA and CDR2 is YSYEKL in the germline V gene. V shed 1 base and J shed 0 bases, with 9 bases lying between them. CDR3 size: 16 residues. The CDR3 bases are TGCGCCAGCAGCCAAGGGGCTCAGGCAACTAATGAAAAACTGTTTTTT. It specifies CASSQGAQATNEKLFF.

This clone was recorded only once. This chain links TRBV7-2 with TRBJ2-5; 8 nucleotides line up with TRBD1. Germline V gene sequence: CDR1 SGHTA, CDR2 FQGNSA. The CDR3 consists of 15 residues. The V gene end was trimmed by 5 bases and the J gene end by 5 bases; junction bases not matched to a gene: 10. The CDR3 is CASSPQTGERETQYF. Here the CDR3 DNA reads TGTGCCAGCAGCCCCCAGACAGGGGAGCGGGAGACCCAGTACTTC.